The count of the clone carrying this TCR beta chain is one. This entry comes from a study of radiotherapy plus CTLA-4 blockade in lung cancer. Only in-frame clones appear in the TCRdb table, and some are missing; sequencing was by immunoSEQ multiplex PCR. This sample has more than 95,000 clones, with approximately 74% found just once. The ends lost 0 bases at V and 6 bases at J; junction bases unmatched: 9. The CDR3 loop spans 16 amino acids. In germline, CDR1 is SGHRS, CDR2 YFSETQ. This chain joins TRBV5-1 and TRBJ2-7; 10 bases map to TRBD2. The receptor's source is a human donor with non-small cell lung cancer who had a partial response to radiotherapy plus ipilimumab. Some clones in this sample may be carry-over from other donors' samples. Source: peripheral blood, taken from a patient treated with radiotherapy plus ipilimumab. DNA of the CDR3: TGCGCCAGCAGCTTGGGCCCTAGCGGGAGACCCTCCGAGCAGTACTTC. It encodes CASSLGPSGRPSEQYF.